This T cell receptor (beta chain) was captured in a study of T-cell reconstitution after alpha-beta-depleted transplantation in children. The authors prepared the TCRbeta library with unique molecular identifiers. TCRdb re-called the PCR reads with MiXCR, one entry per CDR3 protein. The sample includes about 610,000 distinct CDR3 sequences, about 10% of them seen just once. CDR1 SGHTA and CDR2 FQGNSA come from the germline V gene. V was clipped by 4 bases and J by 6 bases, with 20 bases between them. The CDR3 covers 16 residues. This specimen consisted of PBMCs from the stem cell graft donor, obtained from the stem cell graft. V gene TRBV7-2 combines with J gene TRBJ2-3; D is perhaps TRBD2 (6 bases). The receptor was isolated from a human donor who donated a stem cell graft to a child with acute myeloid leukemia. The CDR3 nucleotides are TGTGCCAGCAGCTCGGGGACTCCTACGTGGGTGGATACGCAGTATTTT. Protein product: CASSSGTPTWVDTQYF.